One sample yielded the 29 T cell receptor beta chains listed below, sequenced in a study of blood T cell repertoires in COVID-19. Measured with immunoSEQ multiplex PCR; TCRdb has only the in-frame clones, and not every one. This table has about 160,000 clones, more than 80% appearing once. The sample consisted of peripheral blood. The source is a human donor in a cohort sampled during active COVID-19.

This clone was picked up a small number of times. CDR3 bases: TGCGCCAGCAGCCAGAACAACATGGGGCTCGCGAACACCGGGGAGCTGTTTTTT. This translates into CASSQNNMGLANTGELFF. The chain combines TRBV4-1 with TRBJ2-2, with D maybe TRBD1 (5 bases). Germline lookup yields CDR1 MGHRA and CDR2 YSYEKL. The ends were cut back, 3 bases at V and 0 bases at J, with 17 bases in the middle. The CDR3 runs 18 residues.

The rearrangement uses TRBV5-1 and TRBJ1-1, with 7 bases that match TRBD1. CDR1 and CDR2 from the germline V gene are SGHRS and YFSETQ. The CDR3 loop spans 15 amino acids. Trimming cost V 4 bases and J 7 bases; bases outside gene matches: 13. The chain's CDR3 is CASSSAGTVNGEAFF. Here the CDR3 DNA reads TGCGCCAGCAGCAGCGCCGGGACAGTGAACGGTGAAGCTTTCTTT.

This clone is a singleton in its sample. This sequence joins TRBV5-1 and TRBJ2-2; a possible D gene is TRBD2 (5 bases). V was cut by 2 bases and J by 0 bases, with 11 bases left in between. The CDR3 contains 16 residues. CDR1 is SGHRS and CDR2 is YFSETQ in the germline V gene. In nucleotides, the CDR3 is TGCGCCAGCAGCTTTTCAGGAGGCGCGAACACCGGGGAGCTGTTTTTT. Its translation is CASSFSGGANTGELFF.

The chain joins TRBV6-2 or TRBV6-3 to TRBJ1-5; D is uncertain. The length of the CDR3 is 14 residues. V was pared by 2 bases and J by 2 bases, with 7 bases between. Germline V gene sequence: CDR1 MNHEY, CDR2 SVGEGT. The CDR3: CASSYGQRNQPQHF. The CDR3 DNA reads TGTGCCAGCAGTTACGGGCAGCGCAATCAGCCCCAGCATTTT.

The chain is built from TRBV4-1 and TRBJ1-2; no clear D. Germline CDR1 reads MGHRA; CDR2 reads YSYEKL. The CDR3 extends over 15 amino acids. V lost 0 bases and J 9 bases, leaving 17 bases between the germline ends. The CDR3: CASSQESRPPGSYTF. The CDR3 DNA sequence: TGCGCCAGCAGCCAAGAATCCAGGCCACCGGGAAGCTACACCTTC.

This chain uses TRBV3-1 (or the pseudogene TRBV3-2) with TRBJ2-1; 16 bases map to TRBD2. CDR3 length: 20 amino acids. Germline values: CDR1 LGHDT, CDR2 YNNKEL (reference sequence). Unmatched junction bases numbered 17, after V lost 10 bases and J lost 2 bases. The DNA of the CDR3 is TGTGCCAAGCAGCGTCGGGGGACTAGCGGGGGGGCCCACCCCTACAATGAGCAGTTCTTC. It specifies CAKQRRGTSGGAHPYNEQFF.

CDR3 region: CASSQEQGTASGIYEQYF. The CDR3 DNA reads TGTGCCAGCAGCCAAGAACAGGGGACGGCTAGCGGGATCTACGAGCAGTACTTC. The rearrangement uses TRBV4-2 and TRBJ2-7; 9 bases align to TRBD2. The germline CDR1 and CDR2 sequences are LGHNA and YNFKEQ. Trimming at V came to 0 bases and at J to 3 bases, leaving 12 bases not matched to a gene. The CDR3 has 18 amino acids.

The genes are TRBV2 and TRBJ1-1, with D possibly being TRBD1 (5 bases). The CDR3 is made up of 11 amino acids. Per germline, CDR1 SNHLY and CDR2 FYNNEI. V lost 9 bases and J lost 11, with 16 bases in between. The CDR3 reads CASQGRTTAFF. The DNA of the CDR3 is TGTGCCAGTCAAGGAAGGACAACTGCTTTCTTT.

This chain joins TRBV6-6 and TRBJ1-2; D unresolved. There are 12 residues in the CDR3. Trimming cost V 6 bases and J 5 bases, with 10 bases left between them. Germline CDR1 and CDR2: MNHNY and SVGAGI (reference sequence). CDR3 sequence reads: CASSAAGYGYTF. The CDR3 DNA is TGTGCCAGCAGCGCGGCGGGATATGGCTACACCTTC.

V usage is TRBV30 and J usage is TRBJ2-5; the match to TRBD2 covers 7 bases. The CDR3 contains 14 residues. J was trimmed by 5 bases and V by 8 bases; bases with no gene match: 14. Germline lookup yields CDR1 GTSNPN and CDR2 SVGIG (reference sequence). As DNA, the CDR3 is TGTGCCCTGGAAGGGCACCGGGGAGGGGAGACCCAGTACTTC. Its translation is CALEGHRGGETQYF.

Here the CDR3 DNA reads TGTGCCAGCAATGGCGGCAGGGGATTGGAAACGCAGTATTTT. Its protein product is CASNGGRGLETQYF. V and J are TRBV6-5 and TRBJ2-3, with D possibly TRBD1 on 6 matching bases. V gave up 7 bases and J gave up 9 bases, with 20 bases separating them. The CDR3 is 14 amino acids. Germline lookup yields CDR1 MNHEY and CDR2 SVGAGI.

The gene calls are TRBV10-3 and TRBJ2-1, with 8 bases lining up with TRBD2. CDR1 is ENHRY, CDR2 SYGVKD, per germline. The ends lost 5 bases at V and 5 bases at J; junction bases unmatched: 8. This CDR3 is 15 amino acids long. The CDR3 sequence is CAISPSGGGDNEQFF. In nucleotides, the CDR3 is TGTGCCATCAGTCCAAGCGGGGGCGGCGACAATGAGCAGTTCTTC.

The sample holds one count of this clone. CDR3 loop: CASSRLGTGNTGELFF. The CDR3, as DNA: TGCGCCAGCTCACGTCTTGGGACAGGGAACACCGGGGAGCTGTTTTTT. The chain employs TRBV5-1 and TRBJ2-2; TRBD1 agrees at 8 bases. Per germline, CDR1 SGHRS and CDR2 YFSETQ. J lost 1 base, V lost 7 bases, and 9 bases had no gene match. The CDR3 consists of 16 residues. The full variable domain, in which reference TRBV5-1 and TRBJ2-2 provide the parts outside the CDR3, is KAGVTQTPRYLIKTRGQQVTLSCSPISGHRSVSWYQQTPGQGLQFLFEYFSETQRNKGNFPGRFSGRQFSNSRSEMNVSTLELGDSALYLCASSRLGTGNTGELFFGEGSRLTVL.

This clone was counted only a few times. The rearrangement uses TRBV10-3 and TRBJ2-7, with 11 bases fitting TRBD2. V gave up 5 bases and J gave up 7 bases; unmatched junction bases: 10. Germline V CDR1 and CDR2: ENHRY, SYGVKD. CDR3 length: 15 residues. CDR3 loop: CAISLGTSGAQEQYF. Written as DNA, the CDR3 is TGTGCCATCAGTCTCGGGACTAGCGGCGCTCAAGAGCAGTACTTC.

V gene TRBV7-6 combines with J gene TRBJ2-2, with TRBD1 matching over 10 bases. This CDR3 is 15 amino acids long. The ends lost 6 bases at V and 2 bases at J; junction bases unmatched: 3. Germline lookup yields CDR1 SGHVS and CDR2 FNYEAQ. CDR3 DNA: TGTGCCAGCAGTTCGACAGGGGGCAACACCGGGGAGCTGTTTTTT. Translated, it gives CASSSTGGNTGELFF.

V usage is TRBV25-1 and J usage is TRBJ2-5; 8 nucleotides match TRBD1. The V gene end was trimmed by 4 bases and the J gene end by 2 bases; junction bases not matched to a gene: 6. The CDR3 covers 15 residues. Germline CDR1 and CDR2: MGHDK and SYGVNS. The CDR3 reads CASSARDRIQETQYF. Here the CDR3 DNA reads TGTGCCAGCAGTGCCCGGGACAGGATACAAGAGACCCAGTACTTC. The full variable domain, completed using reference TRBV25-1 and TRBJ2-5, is EADIYQTPRYLVIGTGKKITLECSQTMGHDKMYWYQQDPGMELHLIHYSYGVNSTEKGDLSSESTVSRIRTEHFPLTLESARPSHTSQYLCASSARDRIQETQYFGPGTRLLVL.

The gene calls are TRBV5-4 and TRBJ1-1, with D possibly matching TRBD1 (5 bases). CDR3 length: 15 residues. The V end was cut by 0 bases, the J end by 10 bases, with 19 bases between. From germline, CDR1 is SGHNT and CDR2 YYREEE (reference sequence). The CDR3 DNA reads TGTGCCAGCAGCTTGGCAGCAGGGAGGGACCAATCAGCTTTCTTT. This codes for CASSLAAGRDQSAFF.

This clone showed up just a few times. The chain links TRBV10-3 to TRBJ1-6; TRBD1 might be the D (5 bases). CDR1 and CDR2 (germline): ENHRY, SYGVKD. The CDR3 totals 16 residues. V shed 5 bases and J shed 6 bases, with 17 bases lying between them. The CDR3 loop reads CAISSPWGTSNSPLHF. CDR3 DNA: TGTGCCATCAGTTCTCCCTGGGGGACTAGTAATTCACCCCTCCACTTT.

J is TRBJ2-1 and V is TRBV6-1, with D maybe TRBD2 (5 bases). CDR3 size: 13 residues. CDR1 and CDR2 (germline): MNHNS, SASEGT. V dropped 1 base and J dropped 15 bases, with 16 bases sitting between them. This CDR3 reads CASSEVSASLMFF. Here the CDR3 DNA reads TGTGCCAGCAGTGAAGTTTCCGCTAGCTTAATGTTCTTC.

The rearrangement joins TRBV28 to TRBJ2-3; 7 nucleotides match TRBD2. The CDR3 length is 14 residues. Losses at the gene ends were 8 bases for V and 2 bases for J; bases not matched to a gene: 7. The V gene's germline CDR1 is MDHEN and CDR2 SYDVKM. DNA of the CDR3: TGTGCCAGCGCGGGGGAGCGTAACACAGATACGCAGTATTTT. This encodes CASAGERNTDTQYF.

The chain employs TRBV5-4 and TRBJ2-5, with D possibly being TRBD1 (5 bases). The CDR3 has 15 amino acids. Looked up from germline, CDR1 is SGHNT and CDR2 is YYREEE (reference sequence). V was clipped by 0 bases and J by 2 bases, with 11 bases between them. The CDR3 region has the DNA TGTGCCAGCAGCTTGGGCGTGGGGCCTCAAGAGACCCAGTACTTC. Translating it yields CASSLGVGPQETQYF.

The CDR3 protein is CAISDGLQETQYF. The CDR3 nucleotides are TGTGCCATCAGTGATGGGCTGCAAGAGACCCAGTACTTC. This chain connects TRBV10-3 to TRBJ2-5; D not resolved. Germline V gene lookup returns CDR1 ENHRY and CDR2 SYGVKD. Trimming shortened V by 3 bases and J by 2 bases, and 7 bases separated the two germline ends. The CDR3 length is 13 residues.

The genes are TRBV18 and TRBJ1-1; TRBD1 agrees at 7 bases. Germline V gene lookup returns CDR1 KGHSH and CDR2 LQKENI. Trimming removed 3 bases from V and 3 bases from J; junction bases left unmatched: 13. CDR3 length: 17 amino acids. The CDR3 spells CASSPSTGMVSDTEAFF. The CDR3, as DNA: TGTGCCAGCTCACCCTCGACAGGGATGGTGTCTGACACTGAAGCTTTCTTT.

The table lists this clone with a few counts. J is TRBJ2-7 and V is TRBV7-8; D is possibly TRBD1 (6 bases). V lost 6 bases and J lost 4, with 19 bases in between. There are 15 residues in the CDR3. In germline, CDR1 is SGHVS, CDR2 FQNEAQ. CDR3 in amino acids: CASRPRRGLSYEQYF. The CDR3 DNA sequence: TGTGCCAGCAGACCACGCAGGGGTCTTTCATACGAGCAGTACTTC.

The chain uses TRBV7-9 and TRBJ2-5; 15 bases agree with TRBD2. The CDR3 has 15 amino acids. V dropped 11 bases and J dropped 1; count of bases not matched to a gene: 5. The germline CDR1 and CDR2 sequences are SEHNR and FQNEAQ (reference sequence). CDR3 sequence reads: CAGRTSGRAQETQYF. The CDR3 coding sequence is TGTGCCGGGAGGACTAGCGGGAGGGCCCAAGAGACCCAGTACTTC. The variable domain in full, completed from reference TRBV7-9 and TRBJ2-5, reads DTGVSQNPRHKITKRGQNVTFRCDPISEHNRLYWYRQTLGQGPEFLTYFQNEAQLEKSRLLSDRFSAERPKGSFSTLEIQRTEQGDSAMYLCAGRTSGRAQETQYFGPGTRLLVL.

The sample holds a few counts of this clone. Here the CDR3 reads CASSPVPGSSNEQYF. Here the CDR3 DNA reads TGTGCCAGCTCACCAGTGCCGGGAAGTTCGAACGAGCAGTACTTC. This sequence joins TRBV18 and TRBJ2-7; a possible D gene is TRBD2 (5 bases). CDR1 and CDR2 from the germline V gene are KGHSH and LQKENI. Trimming stripped 2 bases from V and 5 bases from J, with 16 bases between. This CDR3 has 15 residues.

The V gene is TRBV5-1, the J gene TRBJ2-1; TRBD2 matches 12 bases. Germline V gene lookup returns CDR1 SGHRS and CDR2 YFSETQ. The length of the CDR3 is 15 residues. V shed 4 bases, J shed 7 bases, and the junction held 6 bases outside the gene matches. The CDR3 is CASSPGTSGPNEQFF. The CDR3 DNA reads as TGCGCCAGCAGCCCTGGGACTAGCGGGCCGAATGAGCAGTTCTTC.

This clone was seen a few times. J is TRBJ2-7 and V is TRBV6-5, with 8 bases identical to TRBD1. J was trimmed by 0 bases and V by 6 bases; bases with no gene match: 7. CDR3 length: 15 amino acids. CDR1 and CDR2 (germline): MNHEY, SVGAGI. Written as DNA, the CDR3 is TGTGCCAGCAGAGCCCGGGACAGGAGCTCCTACGAGCAGTACTTC. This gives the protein CASRARDRSSYEQYF.

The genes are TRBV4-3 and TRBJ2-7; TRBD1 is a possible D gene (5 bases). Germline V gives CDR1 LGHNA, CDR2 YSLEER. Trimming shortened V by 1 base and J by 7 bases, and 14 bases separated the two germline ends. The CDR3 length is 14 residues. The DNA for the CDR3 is TGCGCCAGCAGCCAAGTGTTGGGTCGACAGGAGCAGTACTTC. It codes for CASSQVLGRQEQYF.